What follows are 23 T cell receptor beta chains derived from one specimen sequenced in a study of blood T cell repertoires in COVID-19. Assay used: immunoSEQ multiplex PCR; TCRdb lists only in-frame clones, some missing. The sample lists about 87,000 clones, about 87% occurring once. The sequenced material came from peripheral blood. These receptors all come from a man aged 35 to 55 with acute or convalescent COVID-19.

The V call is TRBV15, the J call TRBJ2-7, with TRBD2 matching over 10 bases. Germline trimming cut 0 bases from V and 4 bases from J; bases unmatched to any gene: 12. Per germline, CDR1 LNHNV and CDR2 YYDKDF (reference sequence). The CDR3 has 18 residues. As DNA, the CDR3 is TGTGCCACCAGCAGAGATCTAAGCGGGAGGGCCGGGTCGTACGAGCAGTACTTC. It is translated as CATSRDLSGRAGSYEQYF. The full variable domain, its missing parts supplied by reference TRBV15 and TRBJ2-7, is DAMVIQNPRYQVTQFGKPVTLSCSQTLNHNVMYWYQQKSSQAPKLLFHYYDKDFNNEADTPDNFQSRRPNTSFCFLDIRSPGLGDTAMYLCATSRDLSGRAGSYEQYFGPGTRLTVT.

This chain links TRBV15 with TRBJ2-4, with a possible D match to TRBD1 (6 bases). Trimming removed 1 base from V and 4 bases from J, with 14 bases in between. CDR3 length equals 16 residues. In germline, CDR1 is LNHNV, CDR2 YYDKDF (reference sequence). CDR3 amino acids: CATSRGGTDSKNIQYF. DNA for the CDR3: TGTGCCACCAGCAGAGGAGGGACGGACAGTAAAAACATTCAGTACTTC.

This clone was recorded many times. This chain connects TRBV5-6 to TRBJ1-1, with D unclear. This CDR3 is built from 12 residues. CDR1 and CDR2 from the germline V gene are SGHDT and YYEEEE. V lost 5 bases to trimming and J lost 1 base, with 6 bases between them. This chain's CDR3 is CASSIGNTEAFF. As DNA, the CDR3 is TGTGCCAGCAGTATCGGGAACACTGAAGCTTTCTTT.

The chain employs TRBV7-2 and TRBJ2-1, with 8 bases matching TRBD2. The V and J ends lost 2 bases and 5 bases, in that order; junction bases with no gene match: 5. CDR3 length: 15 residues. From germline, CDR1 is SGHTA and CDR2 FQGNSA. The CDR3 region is CASSLTSGTNNEQFF. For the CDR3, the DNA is TGTGCCAGCAGCTTAACTAGCGGAACAAACAATGAGCAGTTCTTC.

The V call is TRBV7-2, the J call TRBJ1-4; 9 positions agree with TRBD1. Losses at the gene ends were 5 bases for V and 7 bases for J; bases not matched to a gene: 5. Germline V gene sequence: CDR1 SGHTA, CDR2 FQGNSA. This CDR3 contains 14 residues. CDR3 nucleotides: TGTGCCAGCAGCCAAAACAGGGGGCGTGAAAAACTGTTTTTT. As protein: CASSQNRGREKLFF.

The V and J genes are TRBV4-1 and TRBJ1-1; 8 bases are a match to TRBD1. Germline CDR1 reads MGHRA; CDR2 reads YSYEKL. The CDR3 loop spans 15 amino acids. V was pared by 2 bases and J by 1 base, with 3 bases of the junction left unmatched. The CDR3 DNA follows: TGCGCCAGCAGCCAAAGACAGGGGAGGAACACTGAAGCTTTCTTT. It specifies CASSQRQGRNTEAFF.

The CDR3 DNA is TGTGCCAGTTCCCCCCAGGACATTTCTGGGGCCAACGTCCTGACTTTC. Protein: CASSPQDISGANVLTF. This sequence joins TRBV18 and TRBJ2-6; D perhaps matches TRBD1 (5 bases). The CDR3 is 16 residues long. Deletions cut 9 bases from V and 1 base from J, with 16 bases between. CDR1 KGHSH and CDR2 LQKENI come from the germline V gene.

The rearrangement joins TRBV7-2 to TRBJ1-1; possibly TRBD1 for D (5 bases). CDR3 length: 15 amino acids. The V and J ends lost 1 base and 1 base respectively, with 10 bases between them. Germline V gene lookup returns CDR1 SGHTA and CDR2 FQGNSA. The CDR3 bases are TGTGCCAGCAGCTTAGTGGGGGGTTCGAACACTGAAGCTTTCTTT. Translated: CASSLVGGSNTEAFF.

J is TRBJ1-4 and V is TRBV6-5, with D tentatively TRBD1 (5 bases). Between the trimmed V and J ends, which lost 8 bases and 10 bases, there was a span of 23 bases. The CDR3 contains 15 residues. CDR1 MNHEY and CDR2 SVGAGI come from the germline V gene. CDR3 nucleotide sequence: TGTGCCAGCGGTTCGGACACCCCTTTGGTAGGAAAACTGTTTTTT. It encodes CASGSDTPLVGKLFF.

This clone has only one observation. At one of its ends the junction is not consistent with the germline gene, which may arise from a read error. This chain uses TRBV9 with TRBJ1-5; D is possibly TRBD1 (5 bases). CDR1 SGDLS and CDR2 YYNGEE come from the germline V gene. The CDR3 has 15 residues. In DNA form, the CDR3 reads TGTGCCAGCAGCGCAGACGGGACTAGCAATCGGCCCCAGCATTTT. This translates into CASSADGTSNRPQHF.

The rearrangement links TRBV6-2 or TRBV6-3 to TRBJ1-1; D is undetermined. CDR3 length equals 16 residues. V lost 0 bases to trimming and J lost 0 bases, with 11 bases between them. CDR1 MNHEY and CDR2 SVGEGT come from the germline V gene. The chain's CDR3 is CASSYSPTEMNTEAFF. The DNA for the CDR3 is TGTGCCAGCAGTTACTCACCAACAGAGATGAACACTGAAGCTTTCTTT.

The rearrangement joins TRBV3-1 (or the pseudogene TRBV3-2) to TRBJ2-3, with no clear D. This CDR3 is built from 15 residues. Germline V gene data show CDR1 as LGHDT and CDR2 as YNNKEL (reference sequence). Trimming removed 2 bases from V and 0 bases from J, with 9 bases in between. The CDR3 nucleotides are TGTGCCAGCAGCCAAATGACACTCAGCACAGATACGCAGTATTTT. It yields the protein CASSQMTLSTDTQYF.

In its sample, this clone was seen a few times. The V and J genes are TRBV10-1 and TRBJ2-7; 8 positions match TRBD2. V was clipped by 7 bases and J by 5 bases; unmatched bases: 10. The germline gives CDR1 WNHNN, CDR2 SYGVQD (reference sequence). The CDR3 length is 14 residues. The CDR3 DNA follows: TGCGCCAGCAACCCGGGAGGGTCCTTTCACGAGCAGTACTTC. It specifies CASNPGGSFHEQYF.

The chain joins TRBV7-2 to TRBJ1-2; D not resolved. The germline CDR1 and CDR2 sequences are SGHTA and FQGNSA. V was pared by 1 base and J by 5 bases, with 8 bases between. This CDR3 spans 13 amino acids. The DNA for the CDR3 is TGTGCCAGCAGCTTAGGGCCGGGTTATGGCTACACCTTC. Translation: CASSLGPGYGYTF.

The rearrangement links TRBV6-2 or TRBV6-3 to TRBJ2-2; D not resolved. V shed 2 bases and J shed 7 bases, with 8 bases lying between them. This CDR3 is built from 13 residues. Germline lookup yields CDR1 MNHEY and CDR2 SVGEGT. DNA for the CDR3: TGTGCCAGCAGTTACACCTCTAGCGGGGAGCTGTTTTTT. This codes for CASSYTSSGELFF.

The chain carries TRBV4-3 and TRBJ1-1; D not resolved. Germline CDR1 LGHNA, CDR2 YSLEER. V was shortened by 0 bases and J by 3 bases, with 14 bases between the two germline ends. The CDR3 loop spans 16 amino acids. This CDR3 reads CASSQDSGFWDTEAFF. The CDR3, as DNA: TGCGCCAGCAGCCAAGATTCCGGGTTCTGGGACACTGAAGCTTTCTTT.

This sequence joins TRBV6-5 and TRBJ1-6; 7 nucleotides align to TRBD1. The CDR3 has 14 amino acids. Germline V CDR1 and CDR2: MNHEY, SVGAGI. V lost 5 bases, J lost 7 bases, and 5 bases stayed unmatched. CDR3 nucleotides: TGTGCCAGCAGTACCGGGACAGAGAATTCACCCCTCCACTTT. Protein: CASSTGTENSPLHF.

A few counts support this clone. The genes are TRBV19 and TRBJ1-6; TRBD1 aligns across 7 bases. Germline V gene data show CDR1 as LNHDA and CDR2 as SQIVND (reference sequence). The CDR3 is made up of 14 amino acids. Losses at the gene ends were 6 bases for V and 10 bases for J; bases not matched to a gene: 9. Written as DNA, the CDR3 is TGTGCCAGTAGCCAGACAGGGTTCGGGTCACCCCTCCACTTT. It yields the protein CASSQTGFGSPLHF.

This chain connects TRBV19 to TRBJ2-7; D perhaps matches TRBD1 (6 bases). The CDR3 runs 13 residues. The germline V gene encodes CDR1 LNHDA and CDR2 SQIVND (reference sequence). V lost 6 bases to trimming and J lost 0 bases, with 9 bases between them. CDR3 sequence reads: CASRRGNSYEQYF. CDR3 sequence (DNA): TGTGCCAGTAGGAGGGGGAACTCCTACGAGCAGTACTTC. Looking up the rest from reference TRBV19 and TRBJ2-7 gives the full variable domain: DGGITQSPKYLFRKEGQNVTLSCEQNLNHDAMYWYRQDPGQGLRLIYYSQIVNDFQKGDIAEGYSVSREKKESFPLTVTSAQKNPTAFYLCASRRGNSYEQYFGPGTRLTVT.

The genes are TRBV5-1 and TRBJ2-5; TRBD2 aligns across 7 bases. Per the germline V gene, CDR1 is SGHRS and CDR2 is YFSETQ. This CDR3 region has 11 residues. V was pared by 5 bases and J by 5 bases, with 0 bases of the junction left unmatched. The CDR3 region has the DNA TGCGCCAGCAGGGGGGGGGAGACCCAGTACTTC. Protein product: CASRGGETQYF.

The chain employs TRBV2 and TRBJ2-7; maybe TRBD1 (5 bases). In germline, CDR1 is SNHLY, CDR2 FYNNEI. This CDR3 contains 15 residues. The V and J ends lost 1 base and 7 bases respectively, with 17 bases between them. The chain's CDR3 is CASSEGQGRAEEQYF. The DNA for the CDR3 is TGTGCCAGCAGTGAAGGCCAAGGCAGGGCGGAGGAGCAGTACTTC. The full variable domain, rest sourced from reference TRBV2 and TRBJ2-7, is EPEVTQTPSHQVTQMGQEVILRCVPISNHLYFYWYRQILGQKVEFLVSFYNNEISEKSEIFDDQFSVERPDGSNFTLKIRSTKLEDSAMYFCASSEGQGRAEEQYFGPGTRLTVT.

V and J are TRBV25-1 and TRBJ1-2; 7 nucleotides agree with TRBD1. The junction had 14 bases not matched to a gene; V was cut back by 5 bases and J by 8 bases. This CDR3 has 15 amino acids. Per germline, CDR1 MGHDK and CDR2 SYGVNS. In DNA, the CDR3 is TGTGCCAGCAGTAACCCGGGACAGCAACGAGGCGGCTACACCTTC. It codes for CASSNPGQQRGGYTF.

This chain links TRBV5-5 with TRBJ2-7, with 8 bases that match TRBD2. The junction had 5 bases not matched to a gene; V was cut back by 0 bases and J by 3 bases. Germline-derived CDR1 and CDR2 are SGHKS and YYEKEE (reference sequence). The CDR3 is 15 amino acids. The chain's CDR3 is CASSLVISGNYEQYF. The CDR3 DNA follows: TGTGCCAGCAGCTTGGTTATTAGCGGGAACTACGAGCAGTACTTC.